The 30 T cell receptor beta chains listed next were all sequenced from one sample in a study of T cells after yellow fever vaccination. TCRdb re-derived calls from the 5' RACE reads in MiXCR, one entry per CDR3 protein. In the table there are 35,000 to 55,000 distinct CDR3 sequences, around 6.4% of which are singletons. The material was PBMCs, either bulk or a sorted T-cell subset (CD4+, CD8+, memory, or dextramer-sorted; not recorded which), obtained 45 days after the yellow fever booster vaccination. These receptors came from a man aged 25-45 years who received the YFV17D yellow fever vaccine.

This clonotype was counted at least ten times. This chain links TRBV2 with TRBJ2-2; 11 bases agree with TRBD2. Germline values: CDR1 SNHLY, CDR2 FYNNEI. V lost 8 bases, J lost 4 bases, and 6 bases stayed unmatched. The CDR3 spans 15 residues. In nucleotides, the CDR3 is TGTGCCAGCGCATTAGCGGGAGGGAGCACCGGGGAGCTGTTTTTT. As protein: CASALAGGSTGELFF.

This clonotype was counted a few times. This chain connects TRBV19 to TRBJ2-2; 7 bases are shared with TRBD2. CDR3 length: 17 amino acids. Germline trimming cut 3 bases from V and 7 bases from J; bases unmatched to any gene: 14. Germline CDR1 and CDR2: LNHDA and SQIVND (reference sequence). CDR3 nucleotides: TGTGCCAGTAGTATCTCTGGGACTATGGGTTCTTTCGGGGAGCTGTTTTTT. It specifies CASSISGTMGSFGELFF.

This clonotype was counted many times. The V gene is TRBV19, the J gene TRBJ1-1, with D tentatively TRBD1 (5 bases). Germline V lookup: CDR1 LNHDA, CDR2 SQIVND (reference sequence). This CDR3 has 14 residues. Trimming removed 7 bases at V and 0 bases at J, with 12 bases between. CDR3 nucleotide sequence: TGTGCCAGTACTGGCGGGACGGTGAACACTGAAGCTTTCTTT. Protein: CASTGGTVNTEAFF.

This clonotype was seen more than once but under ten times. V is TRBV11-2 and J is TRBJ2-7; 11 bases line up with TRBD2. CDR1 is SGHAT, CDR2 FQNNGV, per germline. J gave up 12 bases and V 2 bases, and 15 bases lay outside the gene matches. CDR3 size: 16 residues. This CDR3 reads CASSLSTLAGGRGRYF. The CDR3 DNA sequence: TGTGCCAGCAGCTTAAGTACCCTAGCGGGAGGCCGGGGGAGGTACTTC. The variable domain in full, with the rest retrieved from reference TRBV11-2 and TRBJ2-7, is EAGVAQSPRYKIIEKRQSVAFWCNPISGHATLYWYQQILGQGPKLLIQFQNNGVVDDSQLPKDRFSAERLKGVDSTLKIQPAKLEDSAVYLCASSLSTLAGGRGRYFGPGTRLTVT.

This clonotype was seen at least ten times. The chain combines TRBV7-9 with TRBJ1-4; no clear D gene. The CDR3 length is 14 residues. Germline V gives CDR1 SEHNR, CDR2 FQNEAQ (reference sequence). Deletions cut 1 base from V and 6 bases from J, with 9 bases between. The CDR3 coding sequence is TGTGCCAGCAGCTTAGGGGCGGGCGATGAAAAACTGTTTTTT. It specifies CASSLGAGDEKLFF.

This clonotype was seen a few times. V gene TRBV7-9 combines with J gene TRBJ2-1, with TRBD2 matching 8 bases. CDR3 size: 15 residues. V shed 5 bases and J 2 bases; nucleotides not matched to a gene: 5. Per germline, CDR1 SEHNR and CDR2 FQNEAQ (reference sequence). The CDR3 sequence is CASSLGTSPYNEQFF. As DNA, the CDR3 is TGTGCCAGCAGCCTAGGGACTAGTCCCTACAATGAGCAGTTCTTC.

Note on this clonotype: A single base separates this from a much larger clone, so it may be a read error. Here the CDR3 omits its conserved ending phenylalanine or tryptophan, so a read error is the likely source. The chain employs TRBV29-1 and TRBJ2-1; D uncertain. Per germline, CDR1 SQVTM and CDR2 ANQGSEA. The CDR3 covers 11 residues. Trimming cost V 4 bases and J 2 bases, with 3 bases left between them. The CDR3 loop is CSVGTYNEQFL. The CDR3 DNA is TGCAGCGTTGGGACCTACAATGAGCAGTTCTTA.

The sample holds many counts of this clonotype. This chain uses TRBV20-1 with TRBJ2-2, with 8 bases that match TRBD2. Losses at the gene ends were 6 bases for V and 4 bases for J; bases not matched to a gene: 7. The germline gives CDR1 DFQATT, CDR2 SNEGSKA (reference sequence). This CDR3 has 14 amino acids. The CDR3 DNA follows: TGCAGTGCCCAGCGGGAGTACGGCACCGGGGAGCTGTTTTTT. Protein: CSAQREYGTGELFF.

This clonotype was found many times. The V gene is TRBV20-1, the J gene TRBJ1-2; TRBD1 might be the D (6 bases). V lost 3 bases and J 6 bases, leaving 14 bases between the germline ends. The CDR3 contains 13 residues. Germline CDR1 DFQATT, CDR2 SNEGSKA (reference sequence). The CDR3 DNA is TGCAGTGCTAGTTTAGGGGGTTTGGATGGCTACACCTTC. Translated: CSASLGGLDGYTF.

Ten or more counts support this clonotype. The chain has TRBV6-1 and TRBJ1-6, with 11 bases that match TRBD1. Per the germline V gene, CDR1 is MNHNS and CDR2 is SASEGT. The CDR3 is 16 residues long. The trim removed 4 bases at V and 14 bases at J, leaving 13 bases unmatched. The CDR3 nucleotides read TGTGCCAGCAGTGGTTCCGGGACAGGGGGTCCCTCTACCCTCCACTTT. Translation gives CASSGSGTGGPSTLHF.

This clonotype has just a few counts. The CDR3 DNA sequence: TGTGCCAGCAGTTCCTTAGGGCGGGGAGGAGAGCAGTACTTC. This codes for CASSSLGRGGEQYF. The J gene is TRBJ2-7, the V gene TRBV7-9; a weak D match, TRBD2 (6 bases). This CDR3 comprises 14 residues. V lost 6 bases, J lost 7 bases, and 19 bases lay in between. Per germline, CDR1 SEHNR and CDR2 FQNEAQ (reference sequence).

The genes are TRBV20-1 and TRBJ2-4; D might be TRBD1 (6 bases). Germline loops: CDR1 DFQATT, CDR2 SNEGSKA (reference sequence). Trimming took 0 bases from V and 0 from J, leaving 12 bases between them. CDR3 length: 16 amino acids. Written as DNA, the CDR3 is TGCAGTGCTAGAGATCACAGGGTCCTAGCCAAAAACATTCAGTACTTC. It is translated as CSARDHRVLAKNIQYF.

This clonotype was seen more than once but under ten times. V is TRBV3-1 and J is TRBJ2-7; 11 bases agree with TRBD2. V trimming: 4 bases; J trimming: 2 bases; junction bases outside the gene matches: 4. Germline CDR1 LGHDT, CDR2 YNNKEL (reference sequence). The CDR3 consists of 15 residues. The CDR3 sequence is CASSRVAGGPYEQYF. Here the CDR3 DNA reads TGTGCCAGCAGCCGAGTAGCGGGAGGGCCCTACGAGCAGTACTTC.

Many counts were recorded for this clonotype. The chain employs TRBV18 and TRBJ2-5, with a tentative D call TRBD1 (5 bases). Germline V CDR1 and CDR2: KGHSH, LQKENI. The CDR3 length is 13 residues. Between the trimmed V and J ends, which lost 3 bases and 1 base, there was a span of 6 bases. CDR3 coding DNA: TGTGCCAGCTCACCCGACAGCCAAGAGACCCAGTACTTC. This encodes CASSPDSQETQYF.

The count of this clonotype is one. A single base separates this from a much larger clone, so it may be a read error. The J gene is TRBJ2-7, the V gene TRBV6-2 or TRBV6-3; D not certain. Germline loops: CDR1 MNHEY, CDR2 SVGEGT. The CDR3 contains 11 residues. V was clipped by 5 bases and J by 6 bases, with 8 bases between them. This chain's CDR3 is CASSRRSEQYF. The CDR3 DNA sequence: TGTGCCAGCAGTCGACGGTCCGAGCAGTACTTC.

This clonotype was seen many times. CDR3 loop: CASSLAGRDRSYNEQFF. In DNA, the CDR3 is TGTGCCAGCAGCTTGGCCGGGCGGGACCGCTCCTACAATGAGCAGTTCTTC. V is TRBV5-5 and J is TRBJ2-1, with D perhaps matching TRBD2 (6 bases). The CDR3 totals 17 residues. From germline, CDR1 is SGHKS and CDR2 YYEKEE (reference sequence). Trimming removed 0 bases from V and 0 bases from J, with 13 bases in between.

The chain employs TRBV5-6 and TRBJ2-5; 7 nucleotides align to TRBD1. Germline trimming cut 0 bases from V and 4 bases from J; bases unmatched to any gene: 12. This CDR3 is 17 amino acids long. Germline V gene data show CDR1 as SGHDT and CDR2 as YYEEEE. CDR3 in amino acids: CASSLGSLGGEGETQYF. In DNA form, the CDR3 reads TGTGCCAGCAGCTTGGGCTCTCTAGGGGGCGAGGGAGAGACCCAGTACTTC.

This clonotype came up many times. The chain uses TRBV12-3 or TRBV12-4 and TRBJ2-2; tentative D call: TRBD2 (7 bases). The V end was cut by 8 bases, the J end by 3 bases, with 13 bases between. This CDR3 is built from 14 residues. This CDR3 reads CASLSGGYTGELFF. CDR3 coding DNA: TGTGCCAGCCTATCGGGGGGCTACACCGGGGAGCTGTTTTTT.

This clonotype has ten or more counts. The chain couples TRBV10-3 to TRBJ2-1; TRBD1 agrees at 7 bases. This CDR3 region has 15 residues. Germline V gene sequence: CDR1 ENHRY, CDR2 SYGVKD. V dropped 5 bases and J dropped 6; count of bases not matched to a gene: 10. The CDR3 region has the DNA TGTGCCATCAGTATACCGGGACAGAGTTTCAATGAGCAGTTCTTC. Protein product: CAISIPGQSFNEQFF.

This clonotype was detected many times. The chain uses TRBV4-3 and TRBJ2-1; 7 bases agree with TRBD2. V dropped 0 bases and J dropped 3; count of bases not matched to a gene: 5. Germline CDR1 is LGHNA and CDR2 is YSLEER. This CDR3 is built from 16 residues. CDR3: CASSQDVGGSYNEQFF. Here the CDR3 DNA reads TGCGCCAGCAGCCAAGATGTGGGCGGGAGCTACAATGAGCAGTTCTTC.

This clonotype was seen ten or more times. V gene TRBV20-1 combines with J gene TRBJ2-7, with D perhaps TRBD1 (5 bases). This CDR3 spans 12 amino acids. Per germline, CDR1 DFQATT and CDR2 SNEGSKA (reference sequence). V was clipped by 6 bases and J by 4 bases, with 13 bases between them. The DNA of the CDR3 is TGCAGTGCCCTCGAAGGGGCATACGAGCAGTACTTC. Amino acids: CSALEGAYEQYF.

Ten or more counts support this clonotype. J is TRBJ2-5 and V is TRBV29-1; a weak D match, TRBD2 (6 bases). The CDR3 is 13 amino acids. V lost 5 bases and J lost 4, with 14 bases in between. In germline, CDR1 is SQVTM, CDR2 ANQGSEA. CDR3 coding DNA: TGCAGCGTTAAAGGGGTAGCGGCAGAGACCCAGTACTTC. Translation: CSVKGVAAETQYF.

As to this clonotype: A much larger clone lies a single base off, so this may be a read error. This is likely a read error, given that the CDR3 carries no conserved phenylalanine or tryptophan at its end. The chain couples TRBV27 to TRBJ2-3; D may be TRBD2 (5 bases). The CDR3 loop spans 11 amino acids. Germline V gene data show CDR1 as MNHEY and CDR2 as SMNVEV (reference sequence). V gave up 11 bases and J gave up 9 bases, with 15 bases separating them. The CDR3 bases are TGTGCCGGACTGGGTGAGAGGACGCAGTATTCT. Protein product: CAGLGERTQYS.

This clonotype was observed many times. For the CDR3, the DNA is TGTGCCAGCAGTTCGACAGGGAAGGGCGCTGTGGCTTTCTTT. Residues: CASSSTGKGAVAFF. V usage is TRBV27 and J usage is TRBJ1-1; TRBD1 agrees at 7 bases. The CDR3 contains 14 residues. Germline CDR1 is MNHEY and CDR2 is SMNVEV (reference sequence). The V segment lost 4 bases and the J segment 11 bases; nucleotides outside the gene matches: 13.

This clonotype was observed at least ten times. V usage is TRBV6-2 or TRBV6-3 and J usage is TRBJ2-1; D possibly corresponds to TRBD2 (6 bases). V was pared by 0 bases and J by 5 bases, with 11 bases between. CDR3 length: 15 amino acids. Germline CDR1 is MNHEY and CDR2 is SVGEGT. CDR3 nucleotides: TGTGCCAGCAGTTACTCCGGGACTTTAAACAATGAGCAGTTCTTC. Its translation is CASSYSGTLNNEQFF.

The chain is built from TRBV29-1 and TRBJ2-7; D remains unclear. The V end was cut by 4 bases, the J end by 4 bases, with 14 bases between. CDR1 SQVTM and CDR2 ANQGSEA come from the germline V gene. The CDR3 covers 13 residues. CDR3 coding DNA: TGCAGCGTTGTAAGCGAGTTCCTTTACGAGCAGTACTTC. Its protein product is CSVVSEFLYEQYF.

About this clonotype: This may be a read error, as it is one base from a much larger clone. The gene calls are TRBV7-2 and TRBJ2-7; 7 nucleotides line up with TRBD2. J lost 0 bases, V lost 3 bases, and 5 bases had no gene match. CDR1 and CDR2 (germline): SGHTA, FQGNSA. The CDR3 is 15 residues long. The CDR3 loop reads CASSFSCGSSYEQYF. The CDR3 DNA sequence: TGTGCCAGCAGCTTTTCTTGCGGGAGCTCCTACGAGCAGTACTTC.

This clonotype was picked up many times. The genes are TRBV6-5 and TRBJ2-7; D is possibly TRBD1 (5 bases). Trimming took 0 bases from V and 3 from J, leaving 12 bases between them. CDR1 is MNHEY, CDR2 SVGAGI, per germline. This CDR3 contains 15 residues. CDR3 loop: CASSYSRVKFYEQYF. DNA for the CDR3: TGTGCCAGCAGTTACTCCAGGGTAAAGTTCTACGAGCAGTACTTC.

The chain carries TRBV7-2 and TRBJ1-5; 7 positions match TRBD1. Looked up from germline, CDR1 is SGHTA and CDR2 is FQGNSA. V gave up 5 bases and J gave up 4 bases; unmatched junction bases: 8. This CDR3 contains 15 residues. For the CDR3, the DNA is TGTGCCAGCAGCCCGATGACAGGGCTGAATCAGCCCCAGCATTTT. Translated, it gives CASSPMTGLNQPQHF.

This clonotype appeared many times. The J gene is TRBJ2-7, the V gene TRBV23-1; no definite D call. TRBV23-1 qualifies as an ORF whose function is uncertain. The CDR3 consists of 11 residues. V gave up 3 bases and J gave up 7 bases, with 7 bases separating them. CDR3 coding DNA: TGCGCCAGCAGTCACACGAGGGAGCAGTACTTC. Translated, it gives CASSHTREQYF.